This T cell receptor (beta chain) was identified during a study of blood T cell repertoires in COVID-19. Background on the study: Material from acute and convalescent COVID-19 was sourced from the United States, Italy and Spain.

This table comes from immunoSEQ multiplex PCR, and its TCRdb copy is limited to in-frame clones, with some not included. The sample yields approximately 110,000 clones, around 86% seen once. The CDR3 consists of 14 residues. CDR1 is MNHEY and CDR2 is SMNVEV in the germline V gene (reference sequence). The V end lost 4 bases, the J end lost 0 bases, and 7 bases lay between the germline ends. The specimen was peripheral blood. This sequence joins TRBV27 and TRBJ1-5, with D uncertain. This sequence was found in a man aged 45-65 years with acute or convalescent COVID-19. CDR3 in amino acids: CASSWEYSNQPQHF. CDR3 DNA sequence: TGTGCCAGCAGTTGGGAGTATAGCAATCAGCCCCAGCATTTT.